The entry below gives a single T cell receptor beta chain sequence along with its context. Germline CDR1 reads MNHEY; CDR2 reads SVGAGI. CDR3 length: 11 residues. The V and J ends lost 10 bases and 0 bases respectively, with 6 bases between them. This entry belongs to a study of blood T cell repertoires in COVID-19. Study as a whole: The origin of the acute and convalescent COVID-19 samples was the United States, Italy and Spain. In each case, the material was cDNA or gDNA derived from T cells, B-cell-depleted T cells, or PBMCs.

The method was immunoSEQ multiplex PCR; TCRdb's version includes in-frame clones alone and lacks a portion of them. The sample holds more than 65,000 clones; approximately 79% are singletons and the top ten take about 15%. The clonotype was recovered from a man in his fifties or sixties with acute or convalescent COVID-19. Sample: peripheral blood. The chain has TRBV6-5 and TRBJ1-1; no definite D call. The CDR3 region is CATFMNTEAFF. CDR3 coding DNA: TGTGCCACGTTTATGAACACTGAAGCTTTCTTT.